Listed below are T cell receptor beta chains from one sample, sequenced in a study of T cells after yellow fever vaccination. MiXCR was run by TCRdb on the 5' RACE reads, yielding one entry per CDR3 protein. The data show 300,000 to 350,000 distinct CDR3 sequences, roughly 4.3% seen once. Here the sequenced sample was PBMCs, taken 15 days after the yellow fever booster vaccination. These receptors were collected from a man aged 18 to 35 who received the YFV17D yellow fever vaccine. Each CDR3 is given with its conserved first and last residue. Fields, in order: D gene, V gene, clone size, J gene, CDR3 protein, CDR3 DNA. D genes are given only for firm matches. The size entry is marked missing in some rows and otherwise reads once, few, many or a size class.

>-|TRBV20-1|few|TRBJ2-5
CSARDLGVGGGSRGVIPETQYF
TGCAGTGCTAGAGATCTAGGAGTAGGGGGGGGTAGCAGGGGTGTAATCCCAGAGACCCAGTACTTC
>TRBD2|TRBV12-3/TRBV12-4|many|TRBJ2-1
CASSRLAGYNEQFF
TGTGCCAGCAGTAGACTAGCTGGTTACAATGAGCAGTTCTTC
>TRBD1|TRBV10-2|many|TRBJ1-5
CASSRDRVEPQHF
TGCGCCAGCAGCCGGGACAGGGTCGAACCCCAGCATTTT
>TRBD1|TRBV20-1|few|TRBJ2-7
CSARSRGLGEQYF
TGCAGTGCTAGATCCAGGGGGTTGGGAGAGCAGTACTTC
>-|TRBV7-9|few|TRBJ2-1
CASSPLGSISYNEQFF
TGTGCCAGCAGCCCCCTGGGTAGCATATCCTACAATGAGCAGTTCTTC
>-|TRBV12-3/TRBV12-4|many|TRBJ2-2
CASSFGAGELFF
TGTGCCAGCAGCTTCGGGGCCGGGGAGCTGTTTTTT
>TRBD2|TRBV4-2|-|TRBJ2-4
CASSQASGDVGNIQYF
TGTGCCAGCAGCCAAGCTAGCGGGGACGTGGGGAACATTCAGTACTTC
>-|TRBV7-6|-|TRBJ1-1
CASSPKWSGANAEAFF
TGTGCCAGCAGCCCTAAGTGGTCCGGGGCGAACGCTGAAGCTTTCTTT
>-|TRBV7-3|many|TRBJ2-7
CASSLGPGDYEQYF
TGTGCCAGCAGCTTAGGCCCGGGGGACTACGAGCAGTACTTC
>-|TRBV11-2|-|TRBJ1-4
CASSPRVGALNEKLFF
TGTGCCAGCAGCCCGCGCGTCGGGGCCCTAAATGAAAAACTGTTTTTT
>-|TRBV10-1|many|TRBJ1-4
CASSESSSNEKLFF
TGCGCCAGCAGTGAATCGAGCTCGAATGAAAAACTGTTTTTT
>TRBD1|TRBV2|many|TRBJ1-5
CASRDRGNQPQHF
TGTGCCAGCAGGGACAGGGGCAATCAGCCCCAGCATTTT
>-|TRBV5-5|many|TRBJ1-6
CASSRRGDNSPLHF
TGTGCCAGCAGCCGAAGGGGGGATAATTCACCCCTCCACTTT
>-|TRBV4-1|-|TRBJ1-2
CASSQGQQIYGYTF
TGCGCCAGCAGCCAAGGACAGCAGATCTATGGCTACACCTTC
>-|TRBV5-6|many|TRBJ1-2
CASSSGTPYGYTF
TGTGCCAGCAGCTCGGGGACTCCGTATGGCTACACCTTC
>TRBD2|TRBV7-8|few|TRBJ2-1
CASSFGLAGGISYEQFF
TGTGCCAGCAGCTTCGGACTAGCGGGGGGAATAAGCTATGAGCAGTTCTTC
>TRBD2|TRBV12-3/TRBV12-4|many|TRBJ2-3
CASRPEGGGTDTQYF
TGTGCCAGCAGGCCAGAGGGCGGGGGAACAGATACGCAGTATTTT
>-|TRBV11-2|few|TRBJ1-2
CASSPPGPYYGYTF
TGTGCCAGCAGCCCTCCGGGACCTTACTATGGCTACACCTTC
>-|TRBV7-2|few|TRBJ2-3
CASSLPRDTIRTDTQYF
TGTGCCAGCAGCTTACCCCGGGACACAATCCGCACAGATACGCAGTATTTT
>-|TRBV7-2|few|TRBJ2-1
CASSYGPSRRFF
TGTGCCAGCAGTTACGGACCATCGAGGCGGTTCTTC
>-|TRBV7-6|many|TRBJ2-1
CASSLGQSDNEQFF
TGTGCCAGCAGCTTAGGACAGTCAGACAATGAGCAGTTCTTC
>-|TRBV7-8|many|TRBJ1-5
CASSLASGGVPNQPQHF
TGTGCCAGCAGCTTAGCTTCCGGTGGGGTCCCCAATCAGCCCCAGCATTTT
>TRBD1|TRBV7-6|-|TRBJ2-4
CASSSGTGIQYF
TGTGCCAGCAGCTCGGGGACAGGCATTCAGTACTTC
>-|TRBV21-1|few|TRBJ2-1
CAGPLAGVDPEQFF
TGTGCCGGGCCCCTAGCGGGGGTGGATCCTGAGCAGTTCTTC